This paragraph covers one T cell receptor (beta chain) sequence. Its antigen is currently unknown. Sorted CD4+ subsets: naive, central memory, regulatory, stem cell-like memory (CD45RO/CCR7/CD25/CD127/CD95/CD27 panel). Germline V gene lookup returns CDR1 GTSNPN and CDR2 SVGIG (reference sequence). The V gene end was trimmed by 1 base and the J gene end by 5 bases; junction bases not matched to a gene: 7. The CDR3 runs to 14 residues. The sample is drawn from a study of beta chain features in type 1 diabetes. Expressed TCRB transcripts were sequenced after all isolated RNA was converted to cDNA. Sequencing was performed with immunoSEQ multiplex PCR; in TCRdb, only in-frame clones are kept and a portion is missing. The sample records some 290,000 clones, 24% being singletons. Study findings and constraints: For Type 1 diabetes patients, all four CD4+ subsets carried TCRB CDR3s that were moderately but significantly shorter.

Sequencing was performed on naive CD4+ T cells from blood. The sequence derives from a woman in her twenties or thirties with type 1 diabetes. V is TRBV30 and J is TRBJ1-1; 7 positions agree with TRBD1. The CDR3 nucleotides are TGTGCCTGGAGTGAGAACAGGGGTGGGACTGAAGCTTTCTTT. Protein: CAWSENRGGTEAFF.